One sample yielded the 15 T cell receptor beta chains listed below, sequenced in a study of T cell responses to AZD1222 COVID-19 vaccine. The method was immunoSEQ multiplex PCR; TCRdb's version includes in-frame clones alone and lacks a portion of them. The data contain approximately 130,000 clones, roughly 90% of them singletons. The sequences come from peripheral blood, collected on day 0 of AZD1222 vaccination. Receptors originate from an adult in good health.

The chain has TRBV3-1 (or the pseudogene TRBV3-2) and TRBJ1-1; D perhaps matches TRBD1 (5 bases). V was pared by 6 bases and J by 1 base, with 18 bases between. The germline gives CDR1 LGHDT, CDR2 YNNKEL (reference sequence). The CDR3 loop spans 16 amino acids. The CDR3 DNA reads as TGTGCCAGCAGAAGAAGTCCGGGGCAGGCGAACACTGAAGCTTTCTTT. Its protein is CASRRSPGQANTEAFF.

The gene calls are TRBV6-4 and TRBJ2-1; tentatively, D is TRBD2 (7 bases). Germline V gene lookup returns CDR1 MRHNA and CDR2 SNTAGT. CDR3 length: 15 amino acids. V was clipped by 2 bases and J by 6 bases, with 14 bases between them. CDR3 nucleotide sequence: TGTGCCAGCAGTGACCTAGGGGGAGGGCCCAATGAGCAGTTCTTC. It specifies CASSDLGGGPNEQFF.

Here the CDR3 reads CSASVSPGTQYF. CDR3 DNA: TGCAGTGCTAGTGTCTCTCCGGGGACCCAGTACTTC. The chain combines TRBV20-1 with TRBJ2-5; D gene ambiguous. V gave up 3 bases and J gave up 7 bases, with 12 bases separating them. The germline V gene has CDR1 DFQATT and CDR2 SNEGSKA (reference sequence). The CDR3 sequence is 12 residues long.

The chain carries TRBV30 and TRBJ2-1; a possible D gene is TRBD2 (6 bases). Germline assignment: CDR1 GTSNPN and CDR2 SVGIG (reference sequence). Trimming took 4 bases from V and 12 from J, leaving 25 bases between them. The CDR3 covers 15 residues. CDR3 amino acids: CAWNLPGAVSGVQFF. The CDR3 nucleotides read TGTGCCTGGAACCTACCGGGAGCGGTCTCGGGCGTGCAGTTCTTC. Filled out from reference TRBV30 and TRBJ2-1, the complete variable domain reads SQTIHQWPATLVQPVGSPLSLECTVEGTSNPNLYWYRQAAGRGLQLLFYSVGIGQISSEVPQNLSASRPQDRQFILSSKKLLLSDSGFYLCAWNLPGAVSGVQFFGPGTRLTVL.

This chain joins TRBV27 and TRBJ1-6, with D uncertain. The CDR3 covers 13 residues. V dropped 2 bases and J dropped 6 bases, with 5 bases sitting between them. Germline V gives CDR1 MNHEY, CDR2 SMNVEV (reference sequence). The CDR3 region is CASSLIGNSPLHF. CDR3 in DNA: TGTGCCAGCAGTTTAATAGGTAATTCACCCCTCCACTTT.

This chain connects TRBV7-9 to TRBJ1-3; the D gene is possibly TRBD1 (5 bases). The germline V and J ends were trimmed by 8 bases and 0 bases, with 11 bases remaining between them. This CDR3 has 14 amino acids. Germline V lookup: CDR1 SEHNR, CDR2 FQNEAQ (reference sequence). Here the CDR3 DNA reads TGTGCCAGCGGTGGGGGGAACTCTGGAAACACCATATATTTT. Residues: CASGGGNSGNTIYF. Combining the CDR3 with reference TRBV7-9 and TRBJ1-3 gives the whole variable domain DTGVSQNPRHKITKRGQNVTFRCDPISEHNRLYWYRQTLGQGPEFLTYFQNEAQLEKSRLLSDRFSAERPKGSFSTLEIQRTEQGDSAMYLCASGGGNSGNTIYFGEGSWLTVV.

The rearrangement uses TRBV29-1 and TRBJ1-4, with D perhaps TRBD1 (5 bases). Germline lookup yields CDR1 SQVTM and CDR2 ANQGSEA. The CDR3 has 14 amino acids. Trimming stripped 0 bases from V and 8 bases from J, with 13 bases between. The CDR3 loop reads CSVEDEDGDEKLFF. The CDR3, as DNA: TGCAGCGTTGAAGACGAGGATGGGGACGAAAAACTGTTTTTT.

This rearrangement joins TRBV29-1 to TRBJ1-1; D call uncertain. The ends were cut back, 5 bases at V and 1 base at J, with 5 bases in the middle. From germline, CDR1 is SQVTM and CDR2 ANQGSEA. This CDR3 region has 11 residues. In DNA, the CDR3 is TGCAGCGTTAAGGGGAACACTGAAGCTTTCTTT. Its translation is CSVKGNTEAFF.

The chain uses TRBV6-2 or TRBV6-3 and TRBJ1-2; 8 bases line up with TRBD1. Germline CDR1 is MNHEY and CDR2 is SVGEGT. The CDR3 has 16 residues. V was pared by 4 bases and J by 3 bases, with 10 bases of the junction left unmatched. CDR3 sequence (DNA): TGTGCCAGCAGTTTCCTCCCCAGGGGGCGCGACTATGGCTACACCTTC. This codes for CASSFLPRGRDYGYTF.

The CDR3 DNA is TGTGCCAGCAGTTTGGGGTTGAGGGGGCTTCAGCCCCAGCATTTT. Protein product: CASSLGLRGLQPQHF. The J gene is TRBJ1-5, the V gene TRBV28; TRBD1 matches 7 bases. The CDR3 length is 15 residues. Germline loops: CDR1 MDHEN, CDR2 SYDVKM. Germline trimming cut 3 bases from V and 6 bases from J; bases unmatched to any gene: 8.

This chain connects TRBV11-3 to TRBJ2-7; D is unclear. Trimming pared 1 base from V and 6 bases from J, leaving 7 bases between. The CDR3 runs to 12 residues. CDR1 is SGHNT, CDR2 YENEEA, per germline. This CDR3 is CASSLVGLEQYF. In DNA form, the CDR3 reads TGTGCCAGCAGCTTAGTCGGGCTCGAGCAGTACTTC.

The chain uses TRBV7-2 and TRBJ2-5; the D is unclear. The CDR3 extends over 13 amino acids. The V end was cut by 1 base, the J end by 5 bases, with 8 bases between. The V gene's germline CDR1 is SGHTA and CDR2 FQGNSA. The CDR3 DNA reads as TGTGCCAGCAGCTTAGTGCCGCCGGAGACCCAGTACTTC. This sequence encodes CASSLVPPETQYF.

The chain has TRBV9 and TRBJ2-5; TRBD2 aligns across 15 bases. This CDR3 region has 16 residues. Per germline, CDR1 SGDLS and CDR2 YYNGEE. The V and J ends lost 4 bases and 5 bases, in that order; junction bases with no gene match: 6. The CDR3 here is CASSTGLAGGQETQYF. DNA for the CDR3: TGTGCCAGCAGCACCGGACTAGCGGGAGGGCAGGAGACCCAGTACTTC.

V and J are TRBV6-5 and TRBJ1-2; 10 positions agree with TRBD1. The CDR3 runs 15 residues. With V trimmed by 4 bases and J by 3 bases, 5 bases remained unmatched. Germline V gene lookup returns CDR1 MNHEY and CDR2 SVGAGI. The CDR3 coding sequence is TGTGCCAGCAGTTCCGAGGGACAGGGGCACTATGGCTACACCTTC. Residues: CASSSEGQGHYGYTF.

Written as DNA, the CDR3 is TGTGCCAGCAGCAAATACCGACGGACTAGCGGGTTCTCCTACAATGAGCAGTTCTTC. Translating gives CASSKYRRTSGFSYNEQFF. The chain recombines TRBV13 with TRBJ2-1; 11 bases are a match to TRBD2. V lost 5 bases to trimming and J lost 0 bases; unmatched junction nucleotides: 12. This CDR3 contains 19 residues. Germline-derived CDR1 and CDR2 are PRHDT and FYEKMQ (reference sequence).